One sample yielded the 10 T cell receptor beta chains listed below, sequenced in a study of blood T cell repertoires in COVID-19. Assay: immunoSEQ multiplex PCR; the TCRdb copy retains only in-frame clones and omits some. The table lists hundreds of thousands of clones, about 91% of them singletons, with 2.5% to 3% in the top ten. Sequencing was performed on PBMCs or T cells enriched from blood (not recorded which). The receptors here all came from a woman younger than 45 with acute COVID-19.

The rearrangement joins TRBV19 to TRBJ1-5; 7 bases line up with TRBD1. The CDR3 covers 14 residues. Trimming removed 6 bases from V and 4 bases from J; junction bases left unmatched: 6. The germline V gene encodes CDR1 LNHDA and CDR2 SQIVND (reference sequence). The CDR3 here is CASSRRDRNQPQHF. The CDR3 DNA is TGTGCCAGTAGCCGCCGGGACAGAAATCAGCCCCAGCATTTT.

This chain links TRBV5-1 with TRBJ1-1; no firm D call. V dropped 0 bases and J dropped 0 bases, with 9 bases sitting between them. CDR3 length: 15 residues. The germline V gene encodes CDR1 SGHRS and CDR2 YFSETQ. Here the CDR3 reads CASSLVGEMNTEAFF. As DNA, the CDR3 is TGCGCCAGCAGCTTGGTCGGTGAAATGAACACTGAAGCTTTCTTT.

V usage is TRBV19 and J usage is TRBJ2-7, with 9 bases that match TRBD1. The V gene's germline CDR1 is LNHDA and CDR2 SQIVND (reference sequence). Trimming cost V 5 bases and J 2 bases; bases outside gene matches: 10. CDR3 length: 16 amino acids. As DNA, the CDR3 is TGTGCCAGTAGTCCCGGGACAGGGATACTAACCTACGAGCAGTACTTC. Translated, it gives CASSPGTGILTYEQYF.

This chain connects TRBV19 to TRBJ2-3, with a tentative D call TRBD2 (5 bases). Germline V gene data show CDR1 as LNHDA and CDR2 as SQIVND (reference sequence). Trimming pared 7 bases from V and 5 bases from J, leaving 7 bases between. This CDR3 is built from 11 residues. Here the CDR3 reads CASKGEDTQYF. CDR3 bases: TGTGCCAGTAAGGGAGAAGATACGCAGTATTTT.

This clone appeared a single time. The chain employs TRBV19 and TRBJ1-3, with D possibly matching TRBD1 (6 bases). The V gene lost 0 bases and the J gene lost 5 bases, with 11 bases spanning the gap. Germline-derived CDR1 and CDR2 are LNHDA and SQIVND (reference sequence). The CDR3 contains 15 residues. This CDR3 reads CASSIDGGRRNTIYF. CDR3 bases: TGTGCCAGTAGTATAGATGGGGGCCGAAGAAACACCATATATTTT.

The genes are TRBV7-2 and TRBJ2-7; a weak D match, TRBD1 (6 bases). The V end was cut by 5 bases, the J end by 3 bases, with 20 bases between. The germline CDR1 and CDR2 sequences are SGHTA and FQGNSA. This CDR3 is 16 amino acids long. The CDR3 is CASSTIQGKQDYEQYF. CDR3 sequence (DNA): TGTGCCAGCAGCACCATCCAGGGGAAACAGGACTACGAGCAGTACTTC.

CDR3 coding DNA: TGTGCCAGTAGTATCGAGGCGGGGGAGTGGGAAAAACTGTTTTTT. Translating gives CASSIEAGEWEKLFF. The V and J genes are TRBV19 and TRBJ1-4, with D possibly TRBD1 on 5 matching bases. Germline-derived CDR1 and CDR2 are LNHDA and SQIVND (reference sequence). There are 15 residues in the CDR3. V was trimmed by 3 bases and J by 8 bases, leaving 16 bases between them.

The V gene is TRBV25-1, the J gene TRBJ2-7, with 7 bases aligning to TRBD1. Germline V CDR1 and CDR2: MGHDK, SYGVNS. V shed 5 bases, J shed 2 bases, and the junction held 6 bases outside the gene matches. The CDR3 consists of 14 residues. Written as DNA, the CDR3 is TGTGCCAGCAGTCGACAGGGAACAACCTACGAGCAGTACTTC. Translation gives CASSRQGTTYEQYF.

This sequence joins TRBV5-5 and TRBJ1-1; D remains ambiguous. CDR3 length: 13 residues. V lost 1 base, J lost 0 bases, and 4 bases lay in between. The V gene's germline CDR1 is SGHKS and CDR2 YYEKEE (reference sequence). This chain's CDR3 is CASSLWLNTEAFF. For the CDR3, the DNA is TGTGCCAGCAGCTTGTGGCTGAACACTGAAGCTTTCTTT. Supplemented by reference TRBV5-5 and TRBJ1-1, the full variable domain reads DAGVTQSPTHLIKTRGQQVTLRCSPISGHKSVSWYQQVLGQGPQFIFQYYEKEERGRGNFPDRFSARQFPNYSSELNVNALLLGDSALYLCASSLWLNTEAFFGQGTRLTVV.

The CDR3 sequence is CASSQVDRGTYGYTF. The CDR3 DNA reads TGTGCCAGCAGCCAAGTGGATCGGGGGACCTATGGCTACACCTTC. This chain connects TRBV3-1 (or the pseudogene TRBV3-2) to TRBJ1-2; D perhaps matches TRBD1 (5 bases). Trimming pared 1 base from V and 4 bases from J, leaving 13 bases between. Germline-derived CDR1 and CDR2 are LGHDT and YNNKEL (reference sequence). The CDR3 covers 15 residues.